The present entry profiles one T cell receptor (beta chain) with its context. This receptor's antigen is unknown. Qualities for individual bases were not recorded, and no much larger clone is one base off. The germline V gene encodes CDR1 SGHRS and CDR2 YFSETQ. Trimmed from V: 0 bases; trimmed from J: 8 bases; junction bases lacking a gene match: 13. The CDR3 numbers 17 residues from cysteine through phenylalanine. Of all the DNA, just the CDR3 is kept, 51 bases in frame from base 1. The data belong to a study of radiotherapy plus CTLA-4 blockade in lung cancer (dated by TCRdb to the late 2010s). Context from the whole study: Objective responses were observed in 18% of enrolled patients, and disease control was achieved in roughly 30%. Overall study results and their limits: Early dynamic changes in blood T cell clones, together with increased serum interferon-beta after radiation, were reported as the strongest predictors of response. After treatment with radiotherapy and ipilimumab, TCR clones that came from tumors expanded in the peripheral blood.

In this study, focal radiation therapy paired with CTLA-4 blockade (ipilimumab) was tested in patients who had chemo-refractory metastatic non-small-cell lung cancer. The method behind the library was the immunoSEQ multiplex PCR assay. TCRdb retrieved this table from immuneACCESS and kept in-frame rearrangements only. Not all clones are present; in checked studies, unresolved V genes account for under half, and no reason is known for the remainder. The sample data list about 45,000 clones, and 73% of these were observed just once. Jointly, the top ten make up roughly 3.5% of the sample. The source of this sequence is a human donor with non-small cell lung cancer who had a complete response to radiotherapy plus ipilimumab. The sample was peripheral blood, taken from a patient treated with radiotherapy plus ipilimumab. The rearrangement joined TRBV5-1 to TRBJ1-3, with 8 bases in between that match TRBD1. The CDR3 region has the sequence CASSLAGSRDRRDTIYF. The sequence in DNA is TGCGCCAGCAGCTTGGCCGGAAGTCGGGACAGGAGGGACACCATATATTTT.